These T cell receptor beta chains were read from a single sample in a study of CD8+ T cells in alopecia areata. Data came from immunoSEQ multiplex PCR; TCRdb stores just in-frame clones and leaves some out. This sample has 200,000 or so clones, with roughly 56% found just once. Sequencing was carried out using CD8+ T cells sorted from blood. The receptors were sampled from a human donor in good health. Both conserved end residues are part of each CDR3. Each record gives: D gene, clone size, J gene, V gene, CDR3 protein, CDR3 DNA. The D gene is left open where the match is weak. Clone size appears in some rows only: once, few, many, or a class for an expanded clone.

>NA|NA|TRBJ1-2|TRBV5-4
CAIGEDPYGYTF
TGTGCCATTGGGGAGGACCCCTATGGCTACACCTTC
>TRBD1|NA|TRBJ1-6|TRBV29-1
CSVSGDRGFSPLHF
TGCAGCGTGTCAGGGGACAGGGGGTTTTCACCCCTCCACTTT
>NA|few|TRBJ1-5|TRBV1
CTSRPTRGDQPQHF
TGCACCAGCAGACCCACAAGGGGAGATCAGCCCCAGCATTTT
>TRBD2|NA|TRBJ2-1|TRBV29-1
CSVLRGGGYNEQFF
TGCAGCGTACTACGGGGGGGCGGATACAATGAGCAGTTCTTC
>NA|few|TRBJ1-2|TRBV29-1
CSVEGEISPHGYTF
TGCAGCGTTGAGGGGGAAATTTCCCCCCATGGCTACACCTTC
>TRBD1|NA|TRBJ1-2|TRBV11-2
CASSPRPGTGVGYGYTF
TGTGCCAGCAGCCCTAGGCCGGGAACAGGGGTCGGCTATGGCTACACCTTC
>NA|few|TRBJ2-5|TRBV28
CASSLGPTETQYF
TGTGCCAGCAGTTTGGGACCGACGGAGACCCAGTACTTC
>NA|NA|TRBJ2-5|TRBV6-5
CASRAGLQETQYF
TGTGCCAGCAGAGCGGGTCTCCAAGAGACCCAATACTTC
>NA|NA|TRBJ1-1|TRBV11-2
CASSTFRPRGNMMNTEAFF
TGTGCCAGCAGTACCTTCAGGCCCAGGGGAAACATGATGAACACTGAAGCTTTCTTT
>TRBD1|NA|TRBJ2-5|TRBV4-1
CASSQVDRAQETQYF
TGCGCCAGCAGCCAGGTGGACAGGGCCCAAGAGACCCAGTACTTC
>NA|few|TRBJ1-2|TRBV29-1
CSVEVAGYGYTF
TGCAGCGTTGAAGTGGCAGGATATGGCTACACCTTC
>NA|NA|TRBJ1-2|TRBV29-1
CSVESVKAYGYTF
TGCAGCGTTGAAAGCGTAAAGGCCTATGGCTACACCTTC
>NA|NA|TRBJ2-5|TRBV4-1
CASSHLSGEQETQYF
TGCGCCAGCAGCCACCTATCGGGGGAACAAGAGACCCAGTACTTC
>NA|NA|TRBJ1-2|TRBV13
CASSSGRLYGYTF
TGTGCCAGCAGCTCAGGACGGCTCTATGGCTACACCTTC
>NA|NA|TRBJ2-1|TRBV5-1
CASSVRGTAEQFF
TGCGCCAGCAGTGTCCGCGGGACGGCTGAGCAGTTCTTC
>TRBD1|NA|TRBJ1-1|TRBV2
CASSVPPGQEAFF
TGTGCCAGCAGTGTGCCCCCGGGACAGGAAGCTTTCTTT
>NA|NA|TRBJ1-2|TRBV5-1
CASSLEGGYGYTF
TGCGCCAGCAGCTTGGAAGGCGGCTATGGCTACACCTTC
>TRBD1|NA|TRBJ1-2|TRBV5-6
CASSGQDYGYTF
TGTGCCAGCAGCGGACAGGACTATGGCTACACCTTC
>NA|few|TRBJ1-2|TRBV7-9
CASAITDSDYGYTF
TGTGCCAGCGCTATAACCGACAGCGACTATGGCTACACCTTC
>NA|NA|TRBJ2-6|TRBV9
CASSVGKGSGANVLTF
TGTGCCAGCAGCGTAGGTAAGGGCTCCGGGGCCAACGTCCTGACTTTC
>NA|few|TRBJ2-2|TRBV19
CASSPRGTGELFF
TGTGCCAGTAGTCCCCGGGGAACCGGGGAGCTGTTTTTT
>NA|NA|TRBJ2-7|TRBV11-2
CASSPPGHSYEQYF
TGTGCCAGCAGCCCTCCGGGACATAGCTACGAGCAGTACTTC
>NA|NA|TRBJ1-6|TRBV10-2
CASDNTGKYNSPLHF
TGCGCCAGCGATAATACAGGGAAATATAATTCACCCCTCCACTTT
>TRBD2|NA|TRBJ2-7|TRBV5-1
CASSLDTSGASYEQYF
TGCGCCAGCAGCTTAGACACTAGCGGGGCGTCCTACGAGCAGTACTTC
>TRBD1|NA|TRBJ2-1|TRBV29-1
CSVVGEDRGPLLYNEQFF
TGCAGCGTTGTGGGGGAAGACAGGGGGCCTCTCTTATACAATGAGCAGTTCTTC
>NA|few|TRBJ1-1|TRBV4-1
CASSQVMNTEAFF
TGCGCCAGCAGCCAAGTTATGAACACTGAAGCTTTCTTT
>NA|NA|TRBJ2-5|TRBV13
CASSLGGGGPETQYF
TGTGCCAGCAGCTTAGGAGGTGGAGGGCCAGAGACCCAGTACTTC
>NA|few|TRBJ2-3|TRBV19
CASSIELTDTQYF
TGTGCCAGTAGTATAGAGCTCACAGATACGCAGTATTTT
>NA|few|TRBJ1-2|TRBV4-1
CASSQGTVSGYTF
TGCGCCAGCAGCCAAGGGACCGTGAGTGGCTACACCTTC
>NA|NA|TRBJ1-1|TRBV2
CASSEAPSGTEAFF
TGTGCCAGCAGTGAAGCTCCCTCCGGAACTGAAGCTTTCTTT
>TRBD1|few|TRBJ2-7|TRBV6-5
CASSSADRPNSYEQYF
TGTGCCAGCAGTTCCGCGGACAGGCCGAACTCCTACGAGCAGTACTTC
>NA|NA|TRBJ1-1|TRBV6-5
CASVGPEAFF
TGTGCCAGCGTAGGCCCCGAAGCTTTCTTT
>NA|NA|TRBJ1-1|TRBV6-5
CASSYSGAEAFF
TGTGCCAGCAGTTACTCAGGGGCTGAAGCTTTCTTT
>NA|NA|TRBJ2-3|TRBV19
CASSISGDTQYF
TGTGCCAGTAGTATCTCAGGAGATACGCAGTATTTT
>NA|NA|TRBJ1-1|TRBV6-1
CASSDGETHTEAFF
TGTGCCAGCAGTGATGGGGAGACGCACACTGAAGCTTTCTTT
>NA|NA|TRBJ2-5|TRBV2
CASSFPGGQETQYF
TGTGCCAGCAGTTTTCCCGGAGGCCAAGAGACCCAGTACTTC
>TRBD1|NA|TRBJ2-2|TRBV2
CASRSDRGSNTGELFF
TGTGCCAGCAGATCGGACAGGGGAAGTAACACCGGGGAGCTGTTTTTT
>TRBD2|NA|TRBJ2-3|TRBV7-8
CASSRSLAGATSTDTQYF
TGTGCCAGCAGCCGATCCTTAGCGGGGGCTACTAGCACAGATACGCAGTATTTT
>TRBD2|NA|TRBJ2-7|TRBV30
CAGISGGAYEQYF
TGTGCCGGGATTAGCGGGGGAGCCTACGAGCAGTACTTC
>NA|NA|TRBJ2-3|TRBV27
CASSLGGNTQYF
TGTGCCAGCAGTTTAGGGGGGAATACGCAGTATTTT
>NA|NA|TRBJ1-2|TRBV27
CASSSSWSEGIYGYTF
TGTGCCAGCAGTTCATCCTGGAGTGAGGGGATATATGGCTACACCTTC
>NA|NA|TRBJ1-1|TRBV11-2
CASSSPQGLINTEAFF
TGTGCCAGCAGTTCGCCACAGGGCTTAATTAACACTGAAGCTTTCTTT
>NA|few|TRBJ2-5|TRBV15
CATTNGGFSETQYF
TGTGCCACCACGAATGGAGGATTCAGCGAGACCCAGTACTTC
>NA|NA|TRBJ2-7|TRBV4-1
CASSLGPLTYEQYF
TGCGCCAGCAGCCTTGGCCCTTTGACCTACGAGCAGTACTTC
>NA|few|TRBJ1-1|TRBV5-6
CASSLDEGEAFF
TGTGCCAGCAGCTTGGATGAAGGTGAAGCTTTCTTT
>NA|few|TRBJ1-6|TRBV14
CASSFRARDSPLHF
TGTGCCAGCAGCTTCCGGGCTCGGGATTCACCCCTCCACTTT
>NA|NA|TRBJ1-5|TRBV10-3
CAISESNTGQGEFNQPQHF
TGTGCCATCAGTGAGTCGAACACAGGACAAGGAGAGTTCAATCAGCCCCAGCATTTT
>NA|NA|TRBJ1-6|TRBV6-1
CASSEGGRRPLHF
TGTGCCAGCAGTGAAGGGGGACGTAGGCCCCTCCACTTT
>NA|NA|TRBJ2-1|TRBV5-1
CASALARINEQFF
TGCGCCAGCGCCCTGGCCCGTATCAATGAGCAGTTCTTC